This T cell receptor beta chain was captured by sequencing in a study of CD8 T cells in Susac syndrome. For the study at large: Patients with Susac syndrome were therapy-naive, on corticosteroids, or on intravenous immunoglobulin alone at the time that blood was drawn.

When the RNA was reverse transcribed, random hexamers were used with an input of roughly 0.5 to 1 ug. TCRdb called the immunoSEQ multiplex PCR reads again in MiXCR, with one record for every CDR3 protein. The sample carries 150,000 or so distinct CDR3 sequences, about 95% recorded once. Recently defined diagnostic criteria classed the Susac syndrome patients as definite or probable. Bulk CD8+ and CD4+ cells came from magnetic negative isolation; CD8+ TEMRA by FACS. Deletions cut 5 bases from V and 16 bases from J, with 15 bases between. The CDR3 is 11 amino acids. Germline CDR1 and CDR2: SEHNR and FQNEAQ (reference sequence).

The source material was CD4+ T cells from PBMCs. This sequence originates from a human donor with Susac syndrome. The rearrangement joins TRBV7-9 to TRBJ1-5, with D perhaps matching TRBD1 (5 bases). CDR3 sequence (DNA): TGTGCCAGCAGCCTGACAGAGGCCTTACATTTT. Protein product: CASSLTEALHF.